These 28 T cell receptor beta chains were all obtained from the same sample, sequenced in a study of technical replicates of blood from several donors. Sequencing used immunoSEQ multiplex PCR; TCRdb keeps in-frame clones, though not all of them. The sample includes 75,000 to 95,000 clones, over 80% seen only once; the top ten take approximately 0.27%. Sequencing input: T cells isolated from PBMCs. Receptors were obtained from a human donor in good health.

The CDR3 here is CASRTGTNEQYF. The CDR3, as DNA: TGTGCCAGCAGGACAGGGACGAACGAGCAGTACTTC. The rearrangement uses TRBV6-1 and TRBJ2-7; 7 nucleotides line up with TRBD1. With 6 bases clipped from V and 5 bases from J, the junction kept 4 bases outside the gene matches. Germline V CDR1 and CDR2: MNHNS, SASEGT. The CDR3 covers 12 residues.

The chain has TRBV28 and TRBJ2-7; 9 bases agree with TRBD1. This CDR3 has 16 residues. Germline assignment: CDR1 MDHEN and CDR2 SYDVKM. J lost 5 bases, V lost 6 bases, and 14 bases had no gene match. The CDR3 spells CASRTHGTGRGHEQYF. CDR3 DNA sequence: TGTGCCAGCAGGACCCATGGGACAGGGAGGGGACACGAGCAGTACTTC.

This chain joins TRBV5-4 and TRBJ2-1; 9 bases match TRBD1. The J segment lost 7 bases and the V segment lost 4 bases, leaving 3 bases of the junction unmatched. The length of the CDR3 is 13 residues. The germline V gene encodes CDR1 SGHNT and CDR2 YYREEE (reference sequence). In nucleotides, the CDR3 is TGTGCCAGCAGCGGGGACAGGGAGAATGAGCAGTTCTTC. Its translation: CASSGDRENEQFF.

This rearrangement joins TRBV6-1 to TRBJ2-7; TRBD2 matches 12 bases. V shed 0 bases and J 4 bases; nucleotides not matched to a gene: 7. The CDR3 covers 17 residues. Germline-derived CDR1 and CDR2 are MNHNS and SASEGT. CDR3 coding DNA: TGTGCCAGCAGTGAAGCGGGATGGACTAGCGGGACTTACGAGCAGTACTTC. Translated, it gives CASSEAGWTSGTYEQYF.

This chain links TRBV6-1 with TRBJ1-3, with 9 bases matching TRBD1. V shed 1 base, J shed 0 bases, and the junction held 4 bases outside the gene matches. Germline V gene lookup returns CDR1 MNHNS and CDR2 SASEGT. The CDR3 loop spans 17 amino acids. CDR3 sequence: CASSEGTGVISGNTIYF. In DNA form, the CDR3 reads TGTGCCAGCAGTGAAGGGACAGGGGTAATCTCTGGAAACACCATATATTTT.

The V call is TRBV7-8, the J call TRBJ2-3, with 8 bases aligning to TRBD1. Unmatched junction bases numbered 1, after V lost 1 base and J lost 7 bases. Germline-derived CDR1 and CDR2 are SGHVS and FQNEAQ. This CDR3 has 13 amino acids. The CDR3 protein is CASSLDRGYTQYF. In DNA, the CDR3 is TGTGCCAGCAGCTTAGACAGGGGGTATACGCAGTATTTT.

V is TRBV6-5 and J is TRBJ2-7; 8 nucleotides align to TRBD2. The ends lost 8 bases at V and 2 bases at J; junction bases unmatched: 5. The CDR3 runs 13 residues. Germline loops: CDR1 MNHEY, CDR2 SVGAGI. DNA for the CDR3: TGTGCCAGCCGGCTAGCGGGTGCCTACGAGCAGTACTTC. This sequence encodes CASRLAGAYEQYF.

This chain links TRBV23-1 with TRBJ2-7; 8 nucleotides match TRBD1. TRBV23-1 is an ORF for which the function is uncertain. Losses at the gene ends were 2 bases for V and 3 bases for J; bases not matched to a gene: 12. There are 17 residues in the CDR3. CDR3: CASSQRAGGAGVYEQYF. As DNA, the CDR3 is TGCGCCAGCAGTCAAAGGGCAGGGGGCGCCGGCGTCTACGAGCAGTACTTC.

The chain is built from TRBV21-1 and TRBJ2-4; TRBD1 is the table's D call, not checked against the DNA. TRBV21-1 is a pseudogene segment. This CDR3 comprises 13 residues. The CDR3: CATRDRLKNIQYF. Here the CDR3 DNA reads TGTGCCACCCGGGACAGACTAAAAAACATTCAGTACTTC.

V usage is TRBV2 and J usage is TRBJ1-1; D is unresolved. The germline V and J ends were trimmed by 0 bases and 5 bases, with 7 bases remaining between them. This CDR3 region has 13 residues. Germline V gene data show CDR1 as SNHLY and CDR2 as FYNNEI. The CDR3 DNA is TGTGCCAGCAGTGAAGCGGCGGGAACTGAAGCTTTCTTT. Its translation is CASSEAAGTEAFF.

A few counts support this clone. This CDR3 reads CASSVYMNTEAFF. CDR3 nucleotides: TGTGCCAGCAGTGTTTACATGAACACTGAAGCTTTCTTT. The V gene is TRBV25-1, the J gene TRBJ1-1, with D unresolved. Trimming cost V 4 bases and J 0 bases, with 6 bases left between them. The CDR3 has 13 amino acids. Germline lookup yields CDR1 MGHDK and CDR2 SYGVNS.

The CDR3 sequence: CASSPNTGELFF. In nucleotides, the CDR3 is TGTGCCAGCAGCCCTAACACCGGGGAGCTGTTTTTT. The gene calls are TRBV11-2 and TRBJ2-2; D gene unclear. The CDR3 spans 12 residues. The ends were cut back, 5 bases at V and 2 bases at J, with 3 bases in the middle. The germline gives CDR1 SGHAT, CDR2 FQNNGV.

This clone was found a few times. The chain recombines TRBV7-9 with TRBJ1-1; tentative D call: TRBD1 (5 bases). V was shortened by 5 bases and J by 10 bases, with 20 bases between the two germline ends. In germline, CDR1 is SEHNR, CDR2 FQNEAQ (reference sequence). The length of the CDR3 is 14 residues. As DNA, the CDR3 is TGTGCCAGCAGCCGGGAGGGGACGTCGGGGAGAGCTTTCTTT. Protein: CASSREGTSGRAFF. The full variable domain, its missing parts supplied by reference TRBV7-9 and TRBJ1-1, is DTGVSQNPRHKITKRGQNVTFRCDPISEHNRLYWYRQTLGQGPEFLTYFQNEAQLEKSRLLSDRFSAERPKGSFSTLEIQRTEQGDSAMYLCASSREGTSGRAFFGQGTRLTVV.

The chain combines TRBV12-5 with TRBJ2-2; D possibly corresponds to TRBD1 (6 bases). Germline V gene lookup returns CDR1 LGHNT and CDR2 FRNRAP. There are 19 residues in the CDR3. Between the trimmed V and J ends, which lost 0 bases and 8 bases, there was a span of 25 bases. In DNA, the CDR3 is TGTGCTAGTGGTTTGGTAGGGAAACAGGGAAGTGGCCCTAAGGGGGAGCTGTTTTTT. It codes for CASGLVGKQGSGPKGELFF.

This chain connects TRBV27 to TRBJ1-3; D uncertain. This CDR3 is built from 12 residues. Germline-derived CDR1 and CDR2 are MNHEY and SMNVEV (reference sequence). The V and J ends lost 2 bases and 4 bases respectively, with 3 bases between them. The CDR3 region has the DNA TGTGCCAGCAGTTTACCAGGAAACACCATATATTTT. This gives the protein CASSLPGNTIYF.

The chain combines TRBV5-1 with TRBJ2-7; tentatively, D is TRBD1 (6 bases). The V gene lost 0 bases and the J gene lost 6 bases, with 13 bases spanning the gap. Germline V gene lookup returns CDR1 SGHRS and CDR2 YFSETQ. The CDR3 spans 14 residues. CDR3 amino acids: CASSLDRVGREQYF. CDR3 bases: TGCGCCAGCAGCTTGGACAGGGTCGGGCGCGAGCAGTACTTC.

Remarks on this clone: Germline and junction disagree at one end, which may indicate a read error. The V and J genes are TRBV6-1 and TRBJ1-1; no clear D gene. Germline V CDR1 and CDR2: MNHNS, SASEGT. CDR3 size: 16 residues. The CDR3 DNA follows: TGTGCCAGCAGTGAAGTTCCAGTTCAAGTTGACGAGGGCCTCGGTTTT. It translates to CASSEVPVQVDEGLGF.

V usage is TRBV27 and J usage is TRBJ2-2; tentatively, D is TRBD2 (5 bases). With 2 bases removed from V and 4 bases from J, the gap between germline ends came to 17 bases. This CDR3 is 17 amino acids long. Looked up from germline, CDR1 is MNHEY and CDR2 is SMNVEV (reference sequence). The DNA for the CDR3 is TGTGCCAGCAGTTTAATGGATGGAGGTTTCGGCACCGGGGAGCTGTTTTTT. It yields the protein CASSLMDGGFGTGELFF.

V is TRBV4-1 and J is TRBJ1-2; D unresolved. This CDR3 is built from 15 residues. Per the germline V gene, CDR1 is MGHRA and CDR2 is YSYEKL. V lost 0 bases, J lost 2 bases, and 10 bases lay in between. The CDR3 here is CASSQDGLRNYGYTF. DNA of the CDR3: TGCGCCAGCAGCCAAGATGGGCTAAGGAACTATGGCTACACCTTC.

CDR3 sequence reads: CASRDTGANEKLFF. The CDR3 DNA follows: TGTGCCAGCAGGGATACAGGAGCTAATGAAAAACTGTTTTTT. This chain joins TRBV6-5 and TRBJ1-4; D perhaps matches TRBD1 (5 bases). CDR3 length: 14 residues. CDR1 is MNHEY and CDR2 is SVGAGI in the germline V gene. Trimming removed 6 bases at V and 3 bases at J, with 11 bases between.

The chain has TRBV6-5 and TRBJ2-5; D is possibly TRBD1 (6 bases). Trimming left V 6 bases short and J 3 bases short, with 11 bases between. CDR3 length equals 13 residues. Germline CDR1 MNHEY, CDR2 SVGAGI. The CDR3 loop is CASRAGVEETQYF. In DNA form, the CDR3 reads TGTGCCAGCAGGGCAGGGGTTGAAGAGACCCAGTACTTC.

The chain carries TRBV2 and TRBJ1-5; the D gene is possibly TRBD1 (5 bases). Germline loops: CDR1 SNHLY, CDR2 FYNNEI. The CDR3 loop spans 15 amino acids. Trimming cost V 3 bases and J 5 bases, with 14 bases left between them. CDR3: CASSDSRGHHQPQHF. The DNA for the CDR3 is TGTGCCAGCAGTGATAGTAGGGGTCATCATCAGCCCCAGCATTTT. The full variable domain, in which reference TRBV2 and TRBJ1-5 provide the parts outside the CDR3, is EPEVTQTPSHQVTQMGQEVILRCVPISNHLYFYWYRQILGQKVEFLVSFYNNEISEKSEIFDDQFSVERPDGSNFTLKIRSTKLEDSAMYFCASSDSRGHHQPQHFGDGTRLSIL.

The V and J genes are TRBV20-1 and TRBJ2-1; unclear D gene. With 2 bases removed from V and 6 bases from J, the gap between germline ends came to 5 bases. CDR1 is DFQATT and CDR2 is SNEGSKA in the germline V gene (reference sequence). This CDR3 has 11 amino acids. CDR3 DNA sequence: TGCAGTGCTAGACAGCGCAATGAGCAGTTCTTC. This gives the protein CSARQRNEQFF.

V is TRBV6-1 and J is TRBJ2-5; a possible D gene is TRBD2 (6 bases). The V and J ends lost 0 bases and 7 bases respectively, with 15 bases between them. This CDR3 has 15 residues. Germline V CDR1 and CDR2: MNHNS, SASEGT. CDR3 nucleotides: TGTGCCAGCAGTGAAGCGCGTTCTAGCGAAGGGACCCAGTACTTC. It encodes CASSEARSSEGTQYF.

The gene calls are TRBV14 and TRBJ1-1; D gene unclear. V was cut by 5 bases and J by 2 bases, with 9 bases left in between. This CDR3 comprises 13 residues. Looked up from germline, CDR1 is SGHDN and CDR2 is FVKESK. The CDR3 loop is CASSGQYNTEAFF. CDR3 nucleotides: TGTGCCAGCAGCGGGCAGTATAACACTGAAGCTTTCTTT.

This clone was recorded once. The genes are TRBV5-1 and TRBJ1-3, with TRBD1 as a possible D gene (5 bases). The V and J ends lost 4 bases and 5 bases respectively, with 19 bases between them. This CDR3 spans 16 amino acids. Per germline, CDR1 SGHRS and CDR2 YFSETQ. CDR3 nucleotide sequence: TGCGCCAGCAGCCTGGGGGTCGGGTCTCCGAGAAACACCATATATTTT. Protein: CASSLGVGSPRNTIYF.

The chain employs TRBV5-3 and TRBJ2-7; maybe TRBD2 (5 bases). TRBV5-3 has ORF status, its function being uncertain. The CDR3 spans 14 residues. With 4 bases removed from V and 2 bases from J, the gap between germline ends came to 13 bases. CDR3 sequence (DNA): TGTGCCAGAAGCGGAGGTGCCAAGCCCTACGAGCAGTACTTC. Translated, it gives CARSGGAKPYEQYF.

The CDR3 is CASSQDLNRPNYGYTF. DNA of the CDR3: TGCGCCAGCAGCCAAGATCTGAACAGACCAAACTATGGCTACACCTTC. The rearrangement uses TRBV4-1 and TRBJ1-2; D is unclear. The CDR3 is made up of 16 amino acids. Germline lookup yields CDR1 MGHRA and CDR2 YSYEKL. Trimming took off 0 bases at V and 2 bases at J, with 13 bases between the two ends.